This T cell receptor beta chain was recovered during a study of radiation and T cells in renal cell carcinoma. Time point: blood 2 weeks post-SBRT. Treatment specified: 15 Gy SBRT to primary tumor, nephrectomy 4 weeks later. The table came from immunoSEQ multiplex PCR; TCRdb's copy has only in-frame clones and leaves some out. This sample has around 76,000 clones, with roughly 80% found just once. The CDR3 is made up of 15 amino acids. Trimming stripped 1 base from V and 4 bases from J, with 13 bases between. CDR1 and CDR2 from the germline V gene are LGHNA and YSLEER. The specimen was blood, collected from a patient whose treatment included radiotherapy and nephrectomy. This chain joins TRBV4-3 and TRBJ1-1; perhaps TRBD1 as D (6 bases). The source is a man aged 55 to 70 with renal cell carcinoma. The CDR3 spells CASSQAPFRGTEAFF. DNA for the CDR3: TGCGCCAGCAGCCAAGCACCCTTCAGGGGCACTGAAGCTTTCTTT.